This entry is about one T cell receptor (beta chain). Assay: immunoSEQ multiplex PCR; the TCRdb copy retains only in-frame clones and omits some. In the table there are about 200,000 clones, roughly nine tenths of which are singletons. The data originate from a study of blood T cell repertoires in COVID-19. Those who participated ranged in age from 18 to 89 years and resided in approximately 23 US areas. Participants' reported clinical history set cohort assignment. Recovery among Cohort 3 donors was established by two negative PCRs, clearance, or symptom resolution. Looked up from germline, CDR1 is MDHEN and CDR2 is SYDVKM. CDR3 length: 15 amino acids. V shed 6 bases, J shed 6 bases, and the junction held 9 bases outside the gene matches.

Sequencing used PBMCs or T cells enriched from blood (not recorded which). V and J are TRBV28 and TRBJ2-3; TRBD1 matches 10 bases. The TCR comes from a woman aged 18-30 years who had recovered from COVID-19. The CDR3 coding sequence is TGTGCCAGCAGCGATTCGACAGGGGGCCGGGATACGCAGTATTTT. It codes for CASSDSTGGRDTQYF. The full variable domain, rest sourced from reference TRBV28 and TRBJ2-3, is DVKVTQSSRYLVKRTGEKVFLECVQDMDHENMFWYRQDPGLGLRLIYFSYDVKMKEKGDIPEGYSVSREKKERFSLILESASTNQTSMYLCASSDSTGGRDTQYFGPGTRLTVL.